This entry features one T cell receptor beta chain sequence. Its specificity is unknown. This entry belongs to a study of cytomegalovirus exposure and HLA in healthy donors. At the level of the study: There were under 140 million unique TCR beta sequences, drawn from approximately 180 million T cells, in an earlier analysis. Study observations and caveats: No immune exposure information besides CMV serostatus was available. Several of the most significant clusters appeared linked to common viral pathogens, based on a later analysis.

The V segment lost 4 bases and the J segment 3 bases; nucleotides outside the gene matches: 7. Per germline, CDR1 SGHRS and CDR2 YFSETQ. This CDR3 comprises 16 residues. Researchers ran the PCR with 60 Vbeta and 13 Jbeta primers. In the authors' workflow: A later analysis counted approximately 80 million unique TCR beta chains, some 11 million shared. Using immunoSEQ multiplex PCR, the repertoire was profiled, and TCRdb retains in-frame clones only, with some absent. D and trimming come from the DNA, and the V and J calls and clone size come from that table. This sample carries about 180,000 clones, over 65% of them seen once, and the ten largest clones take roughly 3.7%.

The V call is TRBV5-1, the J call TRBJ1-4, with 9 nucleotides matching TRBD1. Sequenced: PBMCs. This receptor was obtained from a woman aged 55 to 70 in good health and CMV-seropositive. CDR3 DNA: TGCGCCAGCAGCCTGCAACAGGGGGCCTCTAATGAAAAACTGTTTTTT. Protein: CASSLQQGASNEKLFF.